The 3 T cell receptor beta chains given below trace back to one sample, sequenced in a study of response to subunit inactivated influenza vaccine. TCRdb redid the calling of the RT-PCR reads with MiXCR, one entry per CDR3 protein. The sample carries roughly 700,000 distinct CDR3 sequences, about 15% recorded once. Specimen: PBMCs from blood, collected around 15 days before vaccination. All receptors come from a man aged 50 to 59 who received an inactivated influenza vaccine.

The chain carries TRBV4-2 and TRBJ2-3; D is unresolved. The V and J ends lost 2 bases and 1 base respectively, with 13 bases between them. Germline values: CDR1 LGHNA, CDR2 YNFKEQ. The CDR3 sequence is 16 residues long. DNA of the CDR3: TGTGCCAGCAGCCAACACGATAGCAAAGGCACAGATACGCAGTATTTT. Amino acid sequence: CASSQHDSKGTDTQYF.

The chain couples TRBV9 to TRBJ1-3; D is undetermined. The V end was cut by 0 bases, the J end by 2 bases, with 9 bases between. CDR1 SGDLS and CDR2 YYNGEE come from the germline V gene. The CDR3 runs 15 residues. This chain's CDR3 is CASSVGRKAGNTIYF. For the CDR3, the DNA is TGTGCCAGCAGCGTAGGACGCAAAGCTGGAAACACCATATATTTT.

This clonotype was recorded a few times. This chain links TRBV9 with TRBJ2-2, with D possibly being TRBD1 (6 bases). V gave up 2 bases and J gave up 1 base, with 9 bases separating them. The CDR3 runs 15 residues. CDR1 is SGDLS, CDR2 YYNGEE, per germline. CDR3 protein: CASSVRDKNTGELFF. The CDR3 DNA reads TGTGCCAGCAGCGTCCGGGACAAGAACACCGGGGAGCTGTTTTTT.